This T cell receptor (beta chain) was recorded in a study of early T cells in non-severe SARS-CoV-2 infection. J gave up 6 bases and V 0 bases, and 3 bases lay outside the gene matches. The CDR3 runs 14 residues. Germline V gene lookup returns CDR1 SGDLS and CDR2 YYNGEE. In its sample, this clonotype was seen many times. TCRdb called the 5' RACE reads again in MiXCR, with one record for every CDR3 protein. Of 80,000 to 95,000 distinct CDR3 sequences detected, around 15% appear once; the ten largest clones hold 5% to 7.5%. Sequenced input: whole blood. V and J are TRBV9 and TRBJ2-5; TRBD1 aligns across 9 bases. The sequence was collected from an adult who was a healthcare worker with PCR-confirmed SARS-CoV-2 infection or an uninfected control (not recorded which). In DNA, the CDR3 is TGTGCCAGCAGCGTAGGAGACAGGGGGAAGACCCAGTACTTC. Encoded protein: CASSVGDRGKTQYF.